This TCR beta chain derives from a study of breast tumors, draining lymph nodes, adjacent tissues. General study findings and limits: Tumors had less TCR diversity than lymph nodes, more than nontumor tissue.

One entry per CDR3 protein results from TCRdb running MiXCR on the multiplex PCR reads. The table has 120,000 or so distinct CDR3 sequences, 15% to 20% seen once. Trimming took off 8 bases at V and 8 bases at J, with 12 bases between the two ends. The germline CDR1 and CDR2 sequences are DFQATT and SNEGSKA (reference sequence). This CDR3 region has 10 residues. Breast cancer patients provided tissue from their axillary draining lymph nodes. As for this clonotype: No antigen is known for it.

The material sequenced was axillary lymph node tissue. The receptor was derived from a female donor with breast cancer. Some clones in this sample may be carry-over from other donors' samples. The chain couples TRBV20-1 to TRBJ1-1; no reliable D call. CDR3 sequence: CSSRNGEAFF. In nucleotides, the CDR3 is TGCAGTTCGAGGAATGGGGAAGCTTTCTTT.